This T cell receptor beta chain appears in the sequencing data of a study of cytomegalovirus exposure and HLA in healthy donors. With 60 Vbeta and 13 Jbeta primers, the PCR was carried out. Produced via immunoSEQ multiplex PCR; TCRdb's table is partial and in-frame only. Of about 190,000 clones in the sample, 81% are singletons; the top ten hold about 3.5%. Study-wide points: The listing of roughly 160 TCR beta chains classed them as cytomegalovirus-associated.

As to this clone: Its antigen remains unidentified.

The sequenced sample was PBMCs. The sequence was obtained from a man aged 35 to 55 in good health and CMV-seropositive.

The CDR3 nucleotides are TGTGCCAGTAGTAGCGACAGGGTGGCAAGCAAGGAGACCCAGTACTTC. Its translation: CASSSDRVASKETQYF. This chain uses TRBV19 with TRBJ2-5; 7 bases fit TRBD1. The length of the CDR3 is 16 residues. The V segment lost 4 bases and the J segment 5 bases; nucleotides outside the gene matches: 13. The V gene's germline CDR1 is LNHDA and CDR2 SQIVND (reference sequence).